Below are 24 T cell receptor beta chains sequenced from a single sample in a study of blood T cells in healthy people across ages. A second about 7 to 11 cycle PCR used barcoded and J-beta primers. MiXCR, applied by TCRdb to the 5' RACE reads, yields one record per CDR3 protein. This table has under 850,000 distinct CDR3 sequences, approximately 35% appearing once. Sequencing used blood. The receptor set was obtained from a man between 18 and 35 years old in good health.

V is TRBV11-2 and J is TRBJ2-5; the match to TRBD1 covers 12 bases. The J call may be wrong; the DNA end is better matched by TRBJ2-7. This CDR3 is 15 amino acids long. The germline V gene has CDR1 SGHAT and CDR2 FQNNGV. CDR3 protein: CASSLSGTGGDEQYF. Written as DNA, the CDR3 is TGTGCCAGCAGCCTAAGTGGGACAGGGGGCGACGAGCAGTACTTC.

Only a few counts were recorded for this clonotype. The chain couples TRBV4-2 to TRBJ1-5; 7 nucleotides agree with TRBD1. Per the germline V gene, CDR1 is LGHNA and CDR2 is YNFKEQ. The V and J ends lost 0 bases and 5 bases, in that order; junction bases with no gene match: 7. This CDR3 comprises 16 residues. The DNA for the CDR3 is TGTGCCAGCAGCCAAGAAACAGGGGAGAATGATCAGCCCCAGCATTTT. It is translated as CASSQETGENDQPQHF.

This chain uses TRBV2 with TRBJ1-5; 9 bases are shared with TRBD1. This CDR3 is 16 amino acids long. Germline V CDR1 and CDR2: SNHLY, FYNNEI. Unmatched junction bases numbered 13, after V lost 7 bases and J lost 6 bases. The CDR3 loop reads CASTLGQGEVTQPQHF. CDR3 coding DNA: TGTGCCAGCACCTTGGGACAGGGAGAGGTCACTCAGCCCCAGCATTTT.

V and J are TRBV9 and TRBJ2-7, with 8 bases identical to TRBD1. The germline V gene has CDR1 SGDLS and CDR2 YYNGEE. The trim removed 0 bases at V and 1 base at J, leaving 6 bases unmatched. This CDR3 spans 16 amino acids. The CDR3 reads CASSVGSGQGSYEQYF. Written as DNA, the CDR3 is TGTGCCAGCAGCGTAGGATCTGGACAGGGTTCCTACGAGCAGTACTTC.

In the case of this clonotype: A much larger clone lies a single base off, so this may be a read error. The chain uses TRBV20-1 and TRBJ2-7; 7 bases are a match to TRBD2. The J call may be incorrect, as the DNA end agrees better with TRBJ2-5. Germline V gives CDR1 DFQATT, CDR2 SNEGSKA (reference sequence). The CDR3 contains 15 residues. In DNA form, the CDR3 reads TGCAGTACTAGAGAAACGGGGGGAGGCACAGAGACCCAGTACTTC. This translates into CSTRETGGGTETQYF.

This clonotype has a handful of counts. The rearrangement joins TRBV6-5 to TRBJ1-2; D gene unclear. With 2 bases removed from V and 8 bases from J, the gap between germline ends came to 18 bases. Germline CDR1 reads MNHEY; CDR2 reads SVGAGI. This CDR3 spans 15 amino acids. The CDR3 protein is CASSYDGELRWGYTF. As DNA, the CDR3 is TGTGCCAGCAGTTACGATGGGGAACTCAGGTGGGGCTACACCTTC.

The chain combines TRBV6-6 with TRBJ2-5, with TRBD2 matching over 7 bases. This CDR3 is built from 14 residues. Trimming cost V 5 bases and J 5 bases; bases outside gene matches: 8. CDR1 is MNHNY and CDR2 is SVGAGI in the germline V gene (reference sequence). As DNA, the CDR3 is TGTGCCAGCAGTACCCACGGGGGGTGGGAGACCCAGTACTTC. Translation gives CASSTHGGWETQYF.

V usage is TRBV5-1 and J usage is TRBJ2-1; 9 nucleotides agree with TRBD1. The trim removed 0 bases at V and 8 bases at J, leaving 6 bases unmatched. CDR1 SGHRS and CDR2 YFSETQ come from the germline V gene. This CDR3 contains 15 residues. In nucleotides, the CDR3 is TGCGCCAGCAGCTTGGTACAGGGGGCCTTCCATGAGCAGTTCTTC. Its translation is CASSLVQGAFHEQFF.

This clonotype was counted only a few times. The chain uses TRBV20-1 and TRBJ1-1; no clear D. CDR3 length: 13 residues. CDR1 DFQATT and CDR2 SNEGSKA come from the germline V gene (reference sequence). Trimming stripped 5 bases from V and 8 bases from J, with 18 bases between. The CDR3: CSAGVVSTLEAFF. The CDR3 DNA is TGCAGTGCTGGAGTTGTCTCGACTTTGGAAGCTTTCTTT.

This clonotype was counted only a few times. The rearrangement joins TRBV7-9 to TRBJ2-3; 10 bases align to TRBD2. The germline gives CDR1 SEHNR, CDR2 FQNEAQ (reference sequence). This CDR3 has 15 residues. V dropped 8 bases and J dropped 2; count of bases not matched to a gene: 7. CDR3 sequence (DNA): TGTGCCAGCGGCCAACTAGCGGGGTCCACAGATACGCAGTATTTT. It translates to CASGQLAGSTDTQYF.

CDR3 sequence: CASSYEGRGDTQYF. The CDR3 nucleotides are TGTGCCAGCAGTTATGAGGGGAGGGGAGATACGCAGTATTTT. V is TRBV6-6 and J is TRBJ2-3, with 7 bases identical to TRBD2. Germline CDR1 is MNHNY and CDR2 is SVGAGI (reference sequence). The length of the CDR3 is 14 residues. V shed 3 bases, J shed 5 bases, and the junction held 5 bases outside the gene matches.

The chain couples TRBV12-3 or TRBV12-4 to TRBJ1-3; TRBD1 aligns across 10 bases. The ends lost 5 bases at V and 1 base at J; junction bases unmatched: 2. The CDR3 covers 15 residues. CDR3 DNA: TGTGCCAGCAGTCGGACAGGGGGATCTGGAAACACCATATATTTT. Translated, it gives CASSRTGGSGNTIYF.

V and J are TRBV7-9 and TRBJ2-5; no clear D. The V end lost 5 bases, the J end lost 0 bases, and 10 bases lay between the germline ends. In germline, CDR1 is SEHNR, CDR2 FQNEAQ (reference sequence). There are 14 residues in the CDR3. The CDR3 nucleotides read TGTGCCAGCAGCACAGACAAGAACCAAGAGACCCAGTACTTC. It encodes CASSTDKNQETQYF.

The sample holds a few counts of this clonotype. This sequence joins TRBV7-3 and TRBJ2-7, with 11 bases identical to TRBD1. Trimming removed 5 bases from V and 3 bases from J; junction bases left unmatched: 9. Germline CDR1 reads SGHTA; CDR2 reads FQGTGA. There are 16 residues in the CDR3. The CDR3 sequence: CASSPSKGTGGYEQYF. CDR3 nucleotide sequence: TGTGCCAGCAGCCCAAGTAAAGGGACAGGGGGCTACGAGCAGTACTTC.

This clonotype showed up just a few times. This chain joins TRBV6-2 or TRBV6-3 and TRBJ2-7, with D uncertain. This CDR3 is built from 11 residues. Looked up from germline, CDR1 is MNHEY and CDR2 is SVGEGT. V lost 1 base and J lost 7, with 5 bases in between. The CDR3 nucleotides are TGTGCCAGCAGTTACTACATTGAGCAGTACTTC. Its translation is CASSYYIEQYF.

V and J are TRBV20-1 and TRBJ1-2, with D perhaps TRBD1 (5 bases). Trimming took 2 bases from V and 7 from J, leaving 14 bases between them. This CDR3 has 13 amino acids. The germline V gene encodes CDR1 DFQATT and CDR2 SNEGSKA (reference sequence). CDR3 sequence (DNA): TGCAGTGCTAGAATCTCCGGGGGGGGTGGCTACACCTTC. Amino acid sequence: CSARISGGGGYTF.

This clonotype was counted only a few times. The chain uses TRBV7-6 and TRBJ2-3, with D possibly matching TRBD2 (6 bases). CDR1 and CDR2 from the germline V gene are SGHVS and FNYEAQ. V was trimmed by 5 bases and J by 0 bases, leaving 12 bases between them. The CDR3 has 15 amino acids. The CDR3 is CASSRPGTSTDTQYF. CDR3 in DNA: TGTGCCAGCAGCCGTCCCGGGACTAGCACAGATACGCAGTATTTT.

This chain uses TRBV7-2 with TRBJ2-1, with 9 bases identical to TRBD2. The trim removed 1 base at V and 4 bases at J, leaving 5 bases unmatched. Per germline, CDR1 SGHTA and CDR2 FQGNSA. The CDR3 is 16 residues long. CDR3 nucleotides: TGTGCCAGCAGCTTAGAGGCGGGGGGGCTATACAATGAGCAGTTCTTC. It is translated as CASSLEAGGLYNEQFF.

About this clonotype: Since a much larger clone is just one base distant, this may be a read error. CDR3 nucleotide sequence: TGCGCCAGCAGCCAAGGGACACCCAAGAAAAGCATCTCCTACAATGAGCGGTTCTTC. The encoded protein is CASSQGTPKKSISYNERFF. The genes are TRBV4-1 and TRBJ2-1; a possible D gene is TRBD1 (5 bases). The CDR3 extends over 19 amino acids. From germline, CDR1 is MGHRA and CDR2 YSYEKL.

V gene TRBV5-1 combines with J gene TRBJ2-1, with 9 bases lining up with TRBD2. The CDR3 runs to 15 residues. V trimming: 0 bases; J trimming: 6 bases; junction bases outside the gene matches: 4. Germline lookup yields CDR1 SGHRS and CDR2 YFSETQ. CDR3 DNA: TGCGCCAGCAGCTTGGGGGCTAGCGGGGTCAATGAGCAGTTCTTC. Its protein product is CASSLGASGVNEQFF.

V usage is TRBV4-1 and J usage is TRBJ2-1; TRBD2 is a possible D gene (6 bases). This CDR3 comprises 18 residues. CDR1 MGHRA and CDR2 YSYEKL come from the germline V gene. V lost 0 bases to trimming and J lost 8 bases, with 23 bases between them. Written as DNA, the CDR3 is TGCGCCAGCAGCCAAGAATTCCTCCGGGACTCCGGAATCTATGAGCAGTTCTTC. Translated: CASSQEFLRDSGIYEQFF.

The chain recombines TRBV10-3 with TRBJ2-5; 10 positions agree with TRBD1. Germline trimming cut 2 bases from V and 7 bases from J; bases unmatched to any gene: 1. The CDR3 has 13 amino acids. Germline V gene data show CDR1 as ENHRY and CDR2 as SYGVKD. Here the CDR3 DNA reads TGTGCCATCAGTGAGGGGACAGGGGCGACCCAGTACTTC. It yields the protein CAISEGTGATQYF.

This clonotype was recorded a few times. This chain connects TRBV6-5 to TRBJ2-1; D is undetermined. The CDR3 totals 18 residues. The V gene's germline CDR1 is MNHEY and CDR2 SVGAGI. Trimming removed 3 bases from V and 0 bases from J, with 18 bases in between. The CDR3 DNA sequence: TGTGCCAGCAGTTATTCCTACGCGGCCCCAAGCTCCTACAATGAGCAGTTCTTC. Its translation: CASSYSYAAPSSYNEQFF.

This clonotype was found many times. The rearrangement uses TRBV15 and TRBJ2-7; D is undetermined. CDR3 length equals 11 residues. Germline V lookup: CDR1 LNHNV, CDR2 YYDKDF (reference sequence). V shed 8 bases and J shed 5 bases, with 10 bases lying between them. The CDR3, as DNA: TGTGCCACCGGTCCTACAAACGAGCAGTACTTC. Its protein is CATGPTNEQYF. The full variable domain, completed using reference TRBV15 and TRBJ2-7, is DAMVIQNPRYQVTQFGKPVTLSCSQTLNHNVMYWYQQKSSQAPKLLFHYYDKDFNNEADTPDNFQSRRPNTSFCFLDIRSPGLGDTAMYLCATGPTNEQYFGPGTRLTVT.